The sequence of this T cell receptor (beta chain) was determined in a study of vaccination effects on CD4 cells after COVID-19. General study findings and limits: Few convalescent patients were studied, and early post-infection samples were lacking.

Profiling relied on immunoSEQ multiplex PCR, and the TCRdb table lists in-frame clones only, not all of them. The sample has some 79,000 clones, about 70% seen once. Under the ViraFEST assay, PBMC were stimulated with viral peptide pools so that antigen-specific CD4+ T cells expanded. Sequencing was performed afterwards. The culture ran for less than 12 days, and then CD4+ T cells were isolated. Prior SARS-CoV-2 infection was absent in the vaccine recipients, as shown by negative nucleocapsid antibodies. Each well held a few million PBMC cultured with 7.5 to 10 ug/ml peptides and around 10 IU/ml IL-2. Germline V gene sequence: CDR1 PRHDT, CDR2 FYEKMQ (reference sequence). The CDR3 has 16 residues. Trimming left V 3 bases short and J 3 bases short, with 14 bases between. Worth noting for this clone: Its cognate antigen is unknown.

The sample here was CD4+ T cells from PBMCs cultured with HCoV-229E spike peptides, taken before COVID-19 vaccination. The gene calls are TRBV13 and TRBJ2-2, with D possibly called TRBD1 or TRBD2 (5 bases each). This receptor was taken from a human donor who received a COVID-19 vaccine. The CDR3, as DNA: TGTGCCAGCAGCTTGGGGCGGGCAGCCTACACCGGGGAGCTGTTTTTT. Translation: CASSLGRAAYTGELFF.